These 12 T cell receptor beta chains were all obtained from the same sample, sequenced in a study of shared clonotypes between healthy human individuals. Assay: immunoSEQ multiplex PCR; the TCRdb copy retains only in-frame clones and omits some. The sample contains about half a million clones, approximately 81% of which appear only once. The material sequenced was PBMCs. All receptors come from a woman in her forties in good health. Some clones in this sample may be carry-over from other donors' samples.

The chain is built from TRBV7-2 and TRBJ2-6; D gene unclear. V was trimmed by 5 bases and J by 0 bases, leaving 8 bases between them. Germline V CDR1 and CDR2: SGHTA, FQGNSA. This CDR3 spans 15 amino acids. The CDR3 is CASSLWSSGANVLTF. Written as DNA, the CDR3 is TGTGCCAGCAGCCTATGGTCCTCTGGGGCCAACGTCCTGACTTTC. The whole variable domain, filled in from reference TRBV7-2 and TRBJ2-6, reads GAGVSQSPSNKVTEKGKDVELRCDPISGHTALYWYRQSLGQGLEFLIYFQGNSAPDKSGLPSDRFSAERTGGSVSTLTIQRTQQEDSAVYLCASSLWSSGANVLTFGAGSRLTVL.

Comments on this clone: A much larger clonotype is one base distant, so this may be a read error. V usage is TRBV27 and J usage is TRBJ1-4; TRBD1 matches at 11 bases. Germline lookup yields CDR1 MNHEY and CDR2 SMNVEV (reference sequence). Germline trimming cut 6 bases from V and 7 bases from J; bases unmatched to any gene: 7. This CDR3 region has 15 residues. CDR3 nucleotide sequence: TGTGCCAGCAGGGTGGGACAGGGGGAAGTTGAAAAACTGTTTTTT. Amino acid sequence: CASRVGQGEVEKLFF.

The rearrangement links TRBV28 to TRBJ1-1; D is uncertain. This CDR3 contains 13 residues. CDR1 is MDHEN and CDR2 is SYDVKM in the germline V gene. Trimming stripped 3 bases from V and 0 bases from J, with 5 bases between. The CDR3 DNA sequence: TGTGCCAGCAGTTTTTCAGTGAACACTGAAGCTTTCTTT. Encoded protein: CASSFSVNTEAFF.

This clone was recorded a few times. A far larger clone is only one base removed, so a read error is likely. This chain links TRBV29-1 with TRBJ1-5; D not certain. This CDR3 is 13 amino acids long. Germline V gene sequence: CDR1 SQVTM, CDR2 ANQGSEA. Trimming stripped 5 bases from V and 9 bases from J, with 17 bases between. This chain's CDR3 is CSVLLSDVRPQHF. The CDR3 coding sequence is TGCAGCGTTTTGTTATCAGACGTACGGCCCCAGCATTTT.

The chain carries TRBV6-6 and TRBJ1-2, with D possibly matching TRBD1 (5 bases). The V gene's germline CDR1 is MNHNY and CDR2 SVGAGI (reference sequence). Deletions cut 5 bases from V and 3 bases from J, with 10 bases between. CDR3 size: 13 residues. For the CDR3, the DNA is TGTGCCAGCAGTCCAGGGAAGTACTATGGCTACACCTTC. Residues: CASSPGKYYGYTF.

This chain links TRBV5-8 with TRBJ2-7; D gene unclear. V was trimmed by 2 bases and J by 5 bases, leaving 11 bases between them. CDR3 length: 13 amino acids. Germline V gene sequence: CDR1 SGHTS, CDR2 YDEGEE. CDR3 region: CASSLNRWDEQYF. In DNA form, the CDR3 reads TGTGCCAGCAGCTTAAACCGATGGGACGAGCAGTACTTC.

Only one count was recorded for this clone. V is TRBV29-1 and J is TRBJ2-5, with 8 bases identical to TRBD2. The V segment lost 8 bases and the J segment 5 bases; nucleotides outside the gene matches: 13. Germline V gene data show CDR1 as SQVTM and CDR2 as ANQGSEA. This CDR3 contains 14 residues. The CDR3 loop is CSHPGGSGGETQYF. The CDR3 DNA is TGCAGCCATCCCGGGGGATCGGGAGGGGAGACCCAGTACTTC.

The chain recombines TRBV29-1 with TRBJ2-3, with D perhaps matching TRBD1 or TRBD2 (5 bases each). The CDR3 sequence is 14 residues long. Germline CDR1 SQVTM, CDR2 ANQGSEA. Trimming removed 6 bases from V and 2 bases from J, with 15 bases in between. The CDR3 region has the DNA TGCAGCGTGGGGACCGCGGAGGTCACAGATACGCAGTATTTT. Protein: CSVGTAEVTDTQYF.

A note on this clone: This is likely an artifact of a read error, given a far larger clone one base away. V is TRBV5-6 and J is TRBJ2-7; no firm D call. CDR1 is SGHDT and CDR2 is YYEEEE in the germline V gene. Trimming pared 1 base from V and 6 bases from J, leaving 17 bases between. The CDR3 spans 15 residues. CDR3 coding DNA: TGTGCCAGCAGCTTGTTAAGTGCCCAGGCCTTCGAGCAGTACTTC. It specifies CASSLLSAQAFEQYF. The whole variable domain, remainder taken from reference TRBV5-6 and TRBJ2-7, is DAGVTQSPTHLIKTRGQQVTLRCSPKSGHDTVSWYQQALGQGPQFIFQYYEEEERQRGNFPDRFSGHQFPNYSSELNVNALLLGDSALYLCASSLLSAQAFEQYFGPGTRLTVT.

This clone was seen a few times. The J gene is TRBJ2-7, the V gene TRBV4-2, with D possibly being TRBD1 (6 bases). V lost 1 base and J 2 bases, leaving 6 bases between the germline ends. Germline values: CDR1 LGHNA, CDR2 YNFKEQ. The CDR3 totals 13 residues. The CDR3 here is CASSQGQAYEQYF. The CDR3 region has the DNA TGTGCCAGCAGCCAAGGACAGGCCTACGAGCAGTACTTC.

This clone qualifies as large (0.1 to 1%). Distinct nucleotide sequences in the sample also encode this CDR3. The chain is built from TRBV29-1 and TRBJ1-2; D gene uncertain. Germline loops: CDR1 SQVTM, CDR2 ANQGSEA. The V gene lost 7 bases and the J gene lost 2 bases, with 8 bases spanning the gap. The CDR3 runs 11 residues. In DNA, the CDR3 is TGCAGCGAGTCCTCAAACTATGGCTACACCTTC. Amino acids: CSESSNYGYTF.

The chain employs TRBV7-2 and TRBJ1-4; no clear D gene. The ends were cut back, 3 bases at V and 2 bases at J, with 7 bases in the middle. The CDR3 has 14 residues. Germline-derived CDR1 and CDR2 are SGHTA and FQGNSA. The CDR3 sequence is CASSLAVTNEKLFF. CDR3 nucleotides: TGTGCCAGCAGCTTGGCAGTCACTAATGAAAAACTGTTTTTT.